This T cell receptor (beta chain) was recovered during a study of cytomegalovirus exposure and HLA in healthy donors. From germline, CDR1 is SGHRS and CDR2 YFSETQ. There are 12 residues in the CDR3. V gave up 4 bases and J gave up 8 bases, with 12 bases separating them. Study-level findings and limits: Compared with the approximately 680-donor mean, an Asian-associated ancestry cluster reportedly had fewer N-insertions, according to a later analysis. As a later analysis revealed, the rate of TCR association differed by HLA locus, with DRB1 most and HLA-C fewest. The study flagged about 150 TCR beta chains as cytomegalovirus-associated.

For this clone: Its antigen is undetermined.

In the PCR, 60 Vbeta and 13 Jbeta primers were used. Profiled with immunoSEQ multiplex PCR; TCRdb holds only in-frame clones, not every one. The sample lists around 32,000 clones, 44% seen once, with about 2% in the top ten. Specimen: PBMCs. This sequence was found in a woman aged 45-60 years in good health and CMV-seronegative. The chain couples TRBV5-1 to TRBJ1-2; D is perhaps TRBD1 (5 bases). The CDR3 nucleotides are TGCGCCAGCAGCCCTGGGGACTTCGGCTACACCTTC. Residues: CASSPGDFGYTF.